Below, 10 T cell receptor beta chains from the same sample are listed, as sequenced in a study of T-cell reconstitution after alpha-beta-depleted transplantation in children. For TCRbeta, the library was prepared with unique molecular identifiers. TCRdb reprocessed the PCR reads with MiXCR, giving one entry per CDR3 protein. The sample lists about 470,000 distinct CDR3 sequences; roughly two fifths were seen once. The sample consisted of PBMCs, taken before TCRalphabeta/CD19-depleted stem cell transplant. Receptors were obtained from a girl aged 2-10 years with aplastic anemia, due to receive a stem cell transplant.

The genes are TRBV3-1 and TRBJ2-5; TRBD2 agrees at 8 bases. Germline V gene sequence: CDR1 LGHDT, CDR2 YNNKEL (reference sequence). V lost 5 bases and J lost 5; bases outside the gene matches: 10. The CDR3 has 15 amino acids. The CDR3 region is CASSLSGSRLETQYF. Here the CDR3 DNA reads TGTGCCAGCAGCTTAAGCGGGAGTAGGTTGGAGACCCAGTACTTC.

The V gene is TRBV7-6, the J gene TRBJ2-7, with D perhaps TRBD1 or TRBD2 (5 bases each). The germline CDR1 and CDR2 sequences are SGHVS and FNYEAQ. The CDR3 contains 14 residues. The V end was cut by 0 bases, the J end by 10 bases, with 16 bases between. CDR3 residues: CASSLARGTRTQYF. Here the CDR3 DNA reads TGTGCCAGCAGCTTAGCGAGGGGAACACGAACCCAGTACTTC.

The table lists this clonotype with many counts. The V call is TRBV5-5, the J call TRBJ2-7, with TRBD1 matching 7 bases. Per germline, CDR1 SGHKS and CDR2 YYEKEE (reference sequence). The CDR3 has 15 amino acids. Unmatched junction bases numbered 9, after V lost 0 bases and J lost 6 bases. The CDR3 is CASSLEGLQGSEQYF. The CDR3 bases are TGTGCCAGCAGCTTGGAGGGGTTACAGGGGTCCGAGCAGTACTTC.

This clonotype has only one observation. The chain recombines TRBV27 with TRBJ2-7, with TRBD2 matching over 9 bases. The CDR3 is 14 amino acids. Germline assignment: CDR1 MNHEY and CDR2 SMNVEV (reference sequence). V shed 2 bases and J 6 bases; nucleotides not matched to a gene: 5. The CDR3 DNA reads as TGTGCCAGCAGTTTAAGAAGGCGGGAGGGCGAGCAGTACTTC. This translates into CASSLRRREGEQYF.

V gene TRBV29-1 combines with J gene TRBJ2-7; D is tentatively TRBD1 or TRBD2 (6 bases each). This CDR3 has 15 amino acids. Deletions cut 4 bases from V and 0 bases from J, with 16 bases between. The V gene's germline CDR1 is SQVTM and CDR2 ANQGSEA. CDR3 DNA sequence: TGCAGCGTTGTGCCGGCGGGACAAAGCTCCTACGAGCAGTACTTC. Translation gives CSVVPAGQSSYEQYF.

This clonotype was detected a few times. The CDR3 nucleotides read TGTGCCAGCTCACCTGACCCATTGGGAAATGGCTACACCTTC. As protein: CASSPDPLGNGYTF. This sequence joins TRBV18 and TRBJ1-2; no reliable D call. From germline, CDR1 is KGHSH and CDR2 LQKENI. The CDR3 contains 14 residues. V was cut by 3 bases and J by 6 bases, with 14 bases left in between.

In this sample, this clonotype turned up a few times. DNA for the CDR3: TGCAGTGCTATTGTGGGCCCCCATTACTCTCTGAATGAGCAGTTCTTC. Amino acid sequence: CSAIVGPHYSLNEQFF. The chain recombines TRBV20-1 with TRBJ2-1; D gene unclear. Germline V gene lookup returns CDR1 DFQATT and CDR2 SNEGSKA (reference sequence). V was shortened by 4 bases and J by 7 bases, with 23 bases between the two germline ends. The CDR3 sequence is 16 residues long.

The V and J genes are TRBV9 and TRBJ2-7, with D perhaps matching TRBD2 (6 bases). CDR1 is SGDLS, CDR2 YYNGEE, per germline. The V end lost 2 bases, the J end lost 3 bases, and 12 bases lay between the germline ends. The CDR3 is 14 residues long. In DNA, the CDR3 is TGTGCCAGCAGCGTCCGGGAGATGAACTACGAGCAGTACTTC. As protein: CASSVREMNYEQYF.

The genes are TRBV5-1 and TRBJ2-1; either TRBD1 or TRBD2 may supply D (5 bases each). V was clipped by 4 bases and J by 1 base, with 12 bases between them. The CDR3 runs to 15 residues. From germline, CDR1 is SGHRS and CDR2 YFSETQ. The CDR3 DNA reads as TGCGCCAGCAGCCCCGGGACCAAATCCTACAATGAGCAGTTCTTC. It is translated as CASSPGTKSYNEQFF.

This chain uses TRBV14 with TRBJ1-1; D gene uncertain. Germline V CDR1 and CDR2: SGHDN, FVKESK. V lost 3 bases, J lost 4 bases, and 15 bases lay in between. The CDR3 sequence is 15 residues long. CDR3 loop: CASSHKARVGTEAFF. The CDR3 DNA follows: TGTGCCAGCAGCCACAAAGCGAGGGTGGGCACTGAAGCTTTCTTT.